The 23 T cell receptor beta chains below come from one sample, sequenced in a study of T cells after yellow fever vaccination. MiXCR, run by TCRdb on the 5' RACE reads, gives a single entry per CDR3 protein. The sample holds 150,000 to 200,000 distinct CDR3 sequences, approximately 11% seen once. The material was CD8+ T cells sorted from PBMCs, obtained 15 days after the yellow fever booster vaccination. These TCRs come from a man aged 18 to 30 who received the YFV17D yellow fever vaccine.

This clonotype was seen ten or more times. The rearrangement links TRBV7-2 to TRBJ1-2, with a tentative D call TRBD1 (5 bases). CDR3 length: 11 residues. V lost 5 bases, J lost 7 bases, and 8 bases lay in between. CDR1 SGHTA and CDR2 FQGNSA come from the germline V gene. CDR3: CASSPGFGYTF. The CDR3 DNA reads TGTGCCAGCAGCCCAGGGTTTGGCTACACCTTC.

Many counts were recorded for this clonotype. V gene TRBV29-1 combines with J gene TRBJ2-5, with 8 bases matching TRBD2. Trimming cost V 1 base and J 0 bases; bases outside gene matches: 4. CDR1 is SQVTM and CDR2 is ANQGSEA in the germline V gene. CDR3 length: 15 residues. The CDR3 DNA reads TGCAGCGTTGAAGGAGGGCGGGGGGACCAAGAGACCCAGTACTTC. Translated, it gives CSVEGGRGDQETQYF.

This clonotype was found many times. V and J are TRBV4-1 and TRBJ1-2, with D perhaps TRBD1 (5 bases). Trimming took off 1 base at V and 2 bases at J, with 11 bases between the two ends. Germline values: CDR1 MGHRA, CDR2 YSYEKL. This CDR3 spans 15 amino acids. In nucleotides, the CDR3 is TGCGCCAGCAGCCAAGTGTCCCCAGGGAACTATGGCTACACCTTC. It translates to CASSQVSPGNYGYTF.

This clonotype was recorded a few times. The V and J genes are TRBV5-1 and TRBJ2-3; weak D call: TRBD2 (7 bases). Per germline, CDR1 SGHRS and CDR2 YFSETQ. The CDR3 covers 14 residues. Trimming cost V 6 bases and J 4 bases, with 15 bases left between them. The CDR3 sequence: CASTSRGQADTQYF. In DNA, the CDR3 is TGCGCCAGCACGTCGCGGGGGCAAGCAGATACGCAGTATTTT.

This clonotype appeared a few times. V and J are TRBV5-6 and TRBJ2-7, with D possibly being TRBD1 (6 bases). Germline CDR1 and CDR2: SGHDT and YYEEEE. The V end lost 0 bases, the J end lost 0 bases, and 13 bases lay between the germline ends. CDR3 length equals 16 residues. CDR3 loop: CASSLADSRSSYEQYF. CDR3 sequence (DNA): TGTGCCAGCAGCTTGGCGGACAGCAGGAGCTCCTACGAGCAGTACTTC.

The CDR3: CASSGPGGSNQPQHF. CDR3 coding DNA: TGTGCCAGCAGCGGTCCGGGGGGGAGCAATCAGCCCCAGCATTTT. The chain couples TRBV7-2 to TRBJ1-5, with D possibly matching TRBD1 (5 bases). This CDR3 spans 15 amino acids. V was shortened by 5 bases and J by 1 base, with 12 bases between the two germline ends. Germline-derived CDR1 and CDR2 are SGHTA and FQGNSA. Based on the CDR3 plus reference TRBV7-2 and TRBJ1-5, the full variable domain is GAGVSQSPSNKVTEKGKDVELRCDPISGHTALYWYRQSLGQGLEFLIYFQGNSAPDKSGLPSDRFSAERTGGSVSTLTIQRTQQEDSAVYLCASSGPGGSNQPQHFGDGTRLSIL.

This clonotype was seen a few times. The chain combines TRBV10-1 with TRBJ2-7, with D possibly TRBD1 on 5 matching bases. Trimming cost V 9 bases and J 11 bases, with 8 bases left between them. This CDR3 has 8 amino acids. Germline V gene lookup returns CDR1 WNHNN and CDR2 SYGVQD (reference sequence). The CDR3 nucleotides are TGCGCCAGAGGGGTCGAGTACGTC. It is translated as CARGVEYV.

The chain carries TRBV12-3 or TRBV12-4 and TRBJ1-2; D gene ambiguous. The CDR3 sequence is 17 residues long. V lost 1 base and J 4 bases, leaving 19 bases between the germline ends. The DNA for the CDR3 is TGTGCCAGCAGTTTAGGCACAATCTCCACCAGATTCTATGGCTACACCTTC. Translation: CASSLGTISTRFYGYTF.

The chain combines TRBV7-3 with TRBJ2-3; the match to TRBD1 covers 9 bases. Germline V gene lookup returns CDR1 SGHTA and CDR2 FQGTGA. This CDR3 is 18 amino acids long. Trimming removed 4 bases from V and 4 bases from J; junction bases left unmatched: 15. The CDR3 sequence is CASSSVETGTGSPDTQYF. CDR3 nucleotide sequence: TGTGCCAGCAGCTCCGTCGAGACCGGGACAGGGTCGCCAGATACGCAGTATTTT.

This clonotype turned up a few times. The CDR3 nucleotides read TGTGCCACCAGTGATAACCGGGGAACATACAATGAGCAGTTCTTC. Translated, it gives CATSDNRGTYNEQFF. This chain connects TRBV24-1 to TRBJ2-1, with a tentative D call TRBD2 (5 bases). Trimming took off 3 bases at V and 4 bases at J, with 12 bases between the two ends. Per the germline V gene, CDR1 is KGHDR and CDR2 is SFDVKD. There are 15 residues in the CDR3.

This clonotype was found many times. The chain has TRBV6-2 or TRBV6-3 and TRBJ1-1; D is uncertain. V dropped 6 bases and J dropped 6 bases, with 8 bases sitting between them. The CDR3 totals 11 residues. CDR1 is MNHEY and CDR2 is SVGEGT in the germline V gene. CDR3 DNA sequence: TGTGCCAGCAGCCTCGGTCCTGAAGCTTTCTTT. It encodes CASSLGPEAFF.

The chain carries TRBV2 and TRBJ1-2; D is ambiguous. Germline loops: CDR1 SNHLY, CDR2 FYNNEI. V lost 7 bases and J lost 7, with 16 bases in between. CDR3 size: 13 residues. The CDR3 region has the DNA TGTGCCAGCATGAACACGCTTCGGAGTGGCTACACCTTC. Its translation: CASMNTLRSGYTF.

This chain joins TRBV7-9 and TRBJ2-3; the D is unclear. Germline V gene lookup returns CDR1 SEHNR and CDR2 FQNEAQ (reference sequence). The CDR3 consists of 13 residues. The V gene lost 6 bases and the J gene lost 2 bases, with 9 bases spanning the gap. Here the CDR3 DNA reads TGTGCCAGCAGGTCGGACCTCACAGATACGCAGTATTTT. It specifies CASRSDLTDTQYF.

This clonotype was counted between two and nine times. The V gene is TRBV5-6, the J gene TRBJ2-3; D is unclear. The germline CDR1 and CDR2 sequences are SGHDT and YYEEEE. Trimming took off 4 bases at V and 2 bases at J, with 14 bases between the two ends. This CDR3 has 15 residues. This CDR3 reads CASSTPQLNTDTQYF. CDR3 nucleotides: TGTGCCAGCAGCACCCCGCAATTGAACACAGATACGCAGTATTTT.

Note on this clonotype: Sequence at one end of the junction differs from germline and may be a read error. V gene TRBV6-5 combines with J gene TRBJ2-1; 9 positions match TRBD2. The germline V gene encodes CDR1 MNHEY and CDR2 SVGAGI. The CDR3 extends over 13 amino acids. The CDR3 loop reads CASSYTLAGTPIF. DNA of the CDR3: TGTGCCAGCAGTTACACTCTAGCGGGGACCCCTATCTTC.

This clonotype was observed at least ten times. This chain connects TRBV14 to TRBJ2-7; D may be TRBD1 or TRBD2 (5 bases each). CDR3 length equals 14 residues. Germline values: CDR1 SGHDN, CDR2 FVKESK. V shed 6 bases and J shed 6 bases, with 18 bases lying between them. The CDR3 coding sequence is TGTGCCAGCAGAGGGACCTCAATGAGGGCCGAGCAGTACTTC. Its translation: CASRGTSMRAEQYF.

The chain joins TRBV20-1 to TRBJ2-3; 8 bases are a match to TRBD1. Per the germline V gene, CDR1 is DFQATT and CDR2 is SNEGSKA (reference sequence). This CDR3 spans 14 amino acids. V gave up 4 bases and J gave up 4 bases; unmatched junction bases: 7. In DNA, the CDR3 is TGCAGTGCTAAGCCCAGGGGGCGAGCAGATACGCAGTATTTT. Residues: CSAKPRGRADTQYF.

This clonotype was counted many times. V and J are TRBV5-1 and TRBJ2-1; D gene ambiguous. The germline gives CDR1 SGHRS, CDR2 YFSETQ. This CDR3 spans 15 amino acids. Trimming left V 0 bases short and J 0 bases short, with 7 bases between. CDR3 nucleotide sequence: TGCGCCAGCAGCTTGGGGCAGAGCTCCTACAATGAGCAGTTCTTC. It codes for CASSLGQSSYNEQFF.

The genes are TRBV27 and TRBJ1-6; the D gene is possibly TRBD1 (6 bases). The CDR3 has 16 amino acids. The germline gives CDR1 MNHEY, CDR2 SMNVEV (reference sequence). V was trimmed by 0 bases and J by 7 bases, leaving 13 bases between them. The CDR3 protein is CASSLSRGGGNSPLHF. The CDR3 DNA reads TGTGCCAGCAGTTTATCTCGCGGAGGGGGGAATTCACCCCTCCACTTT.

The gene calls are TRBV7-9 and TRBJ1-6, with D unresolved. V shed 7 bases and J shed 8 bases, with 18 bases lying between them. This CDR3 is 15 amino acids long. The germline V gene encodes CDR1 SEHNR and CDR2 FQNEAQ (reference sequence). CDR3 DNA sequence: TGTGCCAGCACCAAAGGGCGGAATGGGGATTCACCCCTCCACTTT. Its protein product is CASTKGRNGDSPLHF.

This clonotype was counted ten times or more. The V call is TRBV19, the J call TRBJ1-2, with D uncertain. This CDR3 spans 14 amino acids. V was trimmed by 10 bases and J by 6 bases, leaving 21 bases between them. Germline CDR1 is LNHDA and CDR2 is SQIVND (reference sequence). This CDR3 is CATTSGPRGNGYTF. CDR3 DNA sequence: TGTGCCACCACGAGCGGCCCTCGCGGAAATGGCTACACCTTC.

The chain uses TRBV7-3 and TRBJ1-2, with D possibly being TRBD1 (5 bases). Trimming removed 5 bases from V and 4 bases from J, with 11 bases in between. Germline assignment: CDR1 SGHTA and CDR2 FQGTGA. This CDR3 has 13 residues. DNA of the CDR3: TGTGCCAGCAGCACGATGGGGGGCTATGGCTACACCTTC. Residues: CASSTMGGYGYTF.

CDR3 protein: CASSSLGDGYTF. In DNA form, the CDR3 reads TGTGCCAGCAGCTCCCTCGGGGATGGCTACACCTTC. This chain connects TRBV11-2 to TRBJ1-2; no definite D call. Trimming cost V 4 bases and J 6 bases, with 9 bases left between them. Germline assignment: CDR1 SGHAT and CDR2 FQNNGV. This CDR3 has 12 amino acids.